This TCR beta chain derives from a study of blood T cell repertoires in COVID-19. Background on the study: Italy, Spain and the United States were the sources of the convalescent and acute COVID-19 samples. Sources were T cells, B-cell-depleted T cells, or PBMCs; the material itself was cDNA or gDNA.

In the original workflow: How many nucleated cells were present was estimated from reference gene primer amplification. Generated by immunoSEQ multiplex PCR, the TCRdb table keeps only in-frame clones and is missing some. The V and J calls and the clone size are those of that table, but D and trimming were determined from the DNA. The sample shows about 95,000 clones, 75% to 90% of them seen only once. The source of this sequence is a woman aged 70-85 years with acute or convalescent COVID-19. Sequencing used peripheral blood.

In DNA, the CDR3 is TGTGCCAGCAGCCTTCGGACTGCTCAAGAGACCCAGTACTTC. The encoded protein is CASSLRTAQETQYF. The rearrangement uses TRBV3-1 (or the pseudogene TRBV3-2) and TRBJ2-5, with D possibly being TRBD2 (5 bases). CDR1 LGHDT and CDR2 YNNKEL come from the germline V gene (reference sequence). This CDR3 has 14 amino acids. The germline V and J ends were trimmed by 4 bases and 2 bases, with 11 bases remaining between them.